These 23 T cell receptor beta chains were all obtained from the same sample, sequenced in a study of blood T cell repertoires in COVID-19. TCRdb's copy holds only in-frame clones and misses some; the assay was immunoSEQ multiplex PCR. The data show 140,000 or so clones, 80% seen once. Sequenced input: peripheral blood. Receptors originate from a woman aged 50 to 65 with acute or convalescent COVID-19.

The chain combines TRBV4-3 with TRBJ1-6, with D unresolved. Trimming removed 10 bases from V and 8 bases from J, with 12 bases in between. CDR3 length equals 12 residues. Looked up from germline, CDR1 is LGHNA and CDR2 is YSLEER. CDR3 loop: CANWAADSPLHF. In DNA form, the CDR3 reads TGCGCCAACTGGGCAGCAGATTCACCCCTCCACTTT.

CDR3 in DNA: TGCAGCGTCTCCGGGACAGATAATCAGCCCCAGCATTTT. It codes for CSVSGTDNQPQHF. The chain combines TRBV29-1 with TRBJ1-5, with 7 positions matching TRBD1. Per the germline V gene, CDR1 is SQVTM and CDR2 is ANQGSEA. The junction had 6 bases not matched to a gene; V was cut back by 6 bases and J by 4 bases. This CDR3 comprises 13 residues.

The rearrangement uses TRBV3-1 (or the pseudogene TRBV3-2) and TRBJ1-2; unclear D gene. CDR1 is LGHDT, CDR2 YNNKEL, per germline (reference sequence). Trimming cost V 3 bases and J 5 bases, with 22 bases left between them. CDR3 size: 17 residues. CDR3 protein: CASSHPRISAEPYGYTF. In DNA form, the CDR3 reads TGTGCCAGCAGCCACCCCAGGATTTCGGCCGAACCTTATGGCTACACCTTC.

The chain uses TRBV7-2 and TRBJ1-5; 11 bases are shared with TRBD1. The ends lost 8 bases at V and 5 bases at J; junction bases unmatched: 2. Germline CDR1 and CDR2: SGHTA and FQGNSA. The CDR3 consists of 13 residues. This CDR3 is CASAGQGDQPQHF. CDR3 nucleotides: TGTGCCAGCGCGGGACAGGGGGATCAGCCCCAGCATTTT.

With regard to this clone: This specimen includes other DNA sequences encoding the same CDR3. The chain carries TRBV7-2 and TRBJ2-7; TRBD2 might be the D (5 bases). From germline, CDR1 is SGHTA and CDR2 FQGNSA. V gave up 5 bases and J gave up 4 bases, with 12 bases separating them. The CDR3 loop spans 13 amino acids. CDR3 amino acids: CASSLASSYEQYF. CDR3 nucleotide sequence: TGTGCCAGCAGCCTGGCTAGCTCGTACGAGCAGTACTTC.

Comments on this clone: Likely a read error: the CDR3 ends without its conserved phenylalanine or tryptophan. This chain links TRBV5-6 with TRBJ1-5, with 11 nucleotides matching TRBD1. Germline V gene data show CDR1 as SGHDT and CDR2 as YYEEEE. The CDR3 runs 15 residues. J lost 7 bases, V lost 1 base, and 4 bases had no gene match. The CDR3 sequence is CASSLIGTGGQPQHS. In DNA, the CDR3 is TGTGCCAGCAGCTTGATCGGGACAGGGGGACAGCCCCAGCATTCT.

This chain links TRBV28 with TRBJ1-1; TRBD1 might be the D (6 bases). Trimming left V 3 bases short and J 3 bases short, with 14 bases between. Germline loops: CDR1 MDHEN, CDR2 SYDVKM. This CDR3 comprises 15 residues. CDR3 DNA: TGTGCCAGCAGTTTGTGGGGGCAGGCGGACACTGAAGCTTTCTTT. It yields the protein CASSLWGQADTEAFF.

J is TRBJ1-5 and V is TRBV9; no reliable D call. The CDR3 totals 14 residues. V dropped 4 bases and J dropped 0 bases, with 8 bases sitting between them. Per the germline V gene, CDR1 is SGDLS and CDR2 is YYNGEE. The CDR3 bases are TGTGCCAGCAGCTTGAGTGATAGCAATCAGCCCCAGCATTTT. Translation: CASSLSDSNQPQHF.

V is TRBV7-9 and J is TRBJ1-5, with D tentatively TRBD1 (6 bases). V lost 6 bases to trimming and J lost 4 bases, with 13 bases between them. Germline V gene sequence: CDR1 SEHNR, CDR2 FQNEAQ (reference sequence). CDR3 length equals 14 residues. The CDR3 sequence: CASSYSGANQPQHF. The CDR3 nucleotides read TGTGCCAGCAGTTACTCAGGGGCGAATCAGCCCCAGCATTTT.

This rearrangement joins TRBV27 to TRBJ1-5, with 9 bases that match TRBD1. Losses at the gene ends were 4 bases for V and 9 bases for J; bases not matched to a gene: 10. Germline CDR1 reads MNHEY; CDR2 reads SMNVEV (reference sequence). CDR3 length: 15 residues. CDR3 nucleotide sequence: TGTGCCAGCAGTTATACACAGGGGGCTTGGATGCCCCAGCATTTT. Translated: CASSYTQGAWMPQHF.

This clone was recorded a few times. The gene calls are TRBV18 and TRBJ1-3; D remains ambiguous. This CDR3 is 16 amino acids long. Germline CDR1 reads KGHSH; CDR2 reads LQKENI. Trimming removed 2 bases at V and 4 bases at J, with 15 bases between. DNA of the CDR3: TGTGCCAGCTCACCAGACTCCGCTACCGGAGGAAACACCATATATTTT. This codes for CASSPDSATGGNTIYF.

This chain joins TRBV28 and TRBJ1-5; possibly TRBD1 for D (5 bases). The germline CDR1 and CDR2 sequences are MDHEN and SYDVKM. The CDR3 is 13 amino acids. The V and J ends lost 7 bases and 4 bases respectively, with 11 bases between them. The CDR3 DNA sequence: TGTGCCAGCAAAGGCGGGGGAAATCAGCCCCAGCATTTT. Translation gives CASKGGGNQPQHF.

This chain connects TRBV5-5 to TRBJ1-1; 10 nucleotides agree with TRBD1. V dropped 0 bases and J dropped 3; count of bases not matched to a gene: 5. CDR1 SGHKS and CDR2 YYEKEE come from the germline V gene (reference sequence). This CDR3 is built from 16 residues. CDR3 region: CASSLGQGAEDTEAFF. Here the CDR3 DNA reads TGTGCCAGCAGCTTGGGACAGGGGGCCGAAGACACTGAAGCTTTCTTT.

Here the CDR3 reads CASSQENSGPGYEQYF. CDR3 DNA: TGCGCCAGCAGCCAAGAGAATTCGGGTCCGGGCTACGAGCAGTACTTC. The chain joins TRBV4-1 to TRBJ2-7, with D unclear. This CDR3 is built from 16 residues. The germline V and J ends were trimmed by 0 bases and 3 bases, with 15 bases remaining between them. The germline gives CDR1 MGHRA, CDR2 YSYEKL.

The rearrangement joins TRBV12-3 or TRBV12-4 to TRBJ1-4, with D perhaps matching TRBD1 (5 bases). The germline V and J ends were trimmed by 3 bases and 13 bases, with 12 bases remaining between them. This CDR3 spans 12 amino acids. CDR3 in amino acids: CASSFPDKRLFF. The CDR3 nucleotides read TGTGCCAGCAGTTTCCCGGACAAAAGACTGTTTTTT.

This chain links TRBV5-1 with TRBJ2-1; 9 bases are a match to TRBD2. Germline-derived CDR1 and CDR2 are SGHRS and YFSETQ. V gave up 3 bases and J gave up 7 bases; unmatched junction bases: 2. The CDR3 has 13 amino acids. CDR3 amino acids: CASSWTSDNEQFF. The CDR3 region has the DNA TGCGCCAGCAGCTGGACTAGCGATAATGAGCAGTTCTTC.

In nucleotides, the CDR3 is TGTGCCAGCAGCCAAAACACCTACAATGAGCAGTTCTTC. Translating gives CASSQNTYNEQFF. This rearrangement joins TRBV14 to TRBJ2-1, with D unresolved. The CDR3 consists of 13 residues. Trimming removed 2 bases at V and 2 bases at J, with 4 bases between. Germline CDR1 SGHDN, CDR2 FVKESK. Variable domain in full (rest from reference TRBV14 and TRBJ2-1): EAGVTQFPSHSVIEKGQTVTLRCDPISGHDNLYWYRRVMGKEIKFLLHFVKESKQDESGMPNNRFLAERTGGTYSTLKVQPAELEDSGVYFCASSQNTYNEQFFGPGTRLTVL.

This clone was seen a single time. The chain joins TRBV5-1 to TRBJ2-3, with TRBD2 as a possible D gene (5 bases). Germline-derived CDR1 and CDR2 are SGHRS and YFSETQ. Trimming cost V 0 bases and J 7 bases, with 9 bases left between them. The CDR3 runs 13 residues. The CDR3: CASSLGVGNTQYF. CDR3 bases: TGCGCCAGCAGCTTGGGGGTCGGGAATACGCAGTATTTT.

This clone was seen a handful of times. This rearrangement joins TRBV12-3 or TRBV12-4 to TRBJ1-4, with unresolved D. The CDR3 has 13 residues. Trimming removed 3 bases at V and 8 bases at J, with 10 bases between. CDR3 sequence: CASSLRVWEKLFF. The CDR3 region has the DNA TGTGCCAGCAGTTTGAGGGTTTGGGAAAAACTGTTTTTT.

This sequence joins TRBV29-1 and TRBJ1-5; D may be TRBD1 (5 bases). Trimming pared 6 bases from V and 7 bases from J, leaving 22 bases between. Looked up from germline, CDR1 is SQVTM and CDR2 is ANQGSEA. The CDR3 length is 15 residues. The chain's CDR3 is CSVQSTAGVGQPQHF. The CDR3 DNA reads as TGCAGCGTGCAATCGACAGCGGGCGTAGGGCAGCCCCAGCATTTT. Using reference TRBV29-1 and TRBJ1-5 for the parts outside the CDR3, the full variable domain is SAVISQKPSRDICQRGTSLTIQCQVDSQVTMMFWYRQQPGQSLTLIATANQGSEATYESGFVIDKFPISRPNLTFSTLTVSNMSPEDSSIYLCSVQSTAGVGQPQHFGDGTRLSIL.

The chain is built from TRBV7-9 and TRBJ1-2; D call uncertain. Trimming removed 5 bases at V and 2 bases at J, with 24 bases between. This CDR3 is built from 18 residues. Germline V gene lookup returns CDR1 SEHNR and CDR2 FQNEAQ (reference sequence). The CDR3 DNA follows: TGTGCCAGCAGCCCCGTATTACAGAGGGCTCGTTTAAACTATGGCTACACCTTC. Encoded protein: CASSPVLQRARLNYGYTF. Complete variable domain (other parts from reference TRBV7-9 and TRBJ1-2): DTGVSQNPRHKITKRGQNVTFRCDPISEHNRLYWYRQTLGQGPEFLTYFQNEAQLEKSRLLSDRFSAERPKGSFSTLEIQRTEQGDSAMYLCASSPVLQRARLNYGYTFGSGTRLTVV.

This clone appeared once. The chain uses TRBV6-2 or TRBV6-3 and TRBJ2-7; no definite D call. The V end was cut by 2 bases, the J end by 2 bases, with 13 bases between. CDR1 MNHEY and CDR2 SVGEGT come from the germline V gene. This CDR3 is 15 amino acids long. Here the CDR3 DNA reads TGTGCCAGCAGTTACGCGTCCTCTCCTCCCTACGAGCAGTACTTC. Amino acid sequence: CASSYASSPPYEQYF.

The rearrangement joins TRBV11-3 to TRBJ2-3, with 8 bases identical to TRBD2. V was clipped by 5 bases and J by 5 bases; unmatched bases: 9. The CDR3 contains 15 residues. Germline CDR1 and CDR2: SGHNT and YENEEA. CDR3 coding DNA: TGTGCCAGCAGCGTAGGACTAGCTAATCAAGATACGCAGTATTTT. As protein: CASSVGLANQDTQYF.